This T cell receptor (beta chain) was documented in a study of cytomegalovirus exposure and HLA in healthy donors. Broader study findings: Specificity of a few CMV-associated chains for CMV antigens was verified in vitro.

This clone was counted once. Antigen unknown. The length of the CDR3 is 16 residues. The V gene end was trimmed by 4 bases and the J gene end by 0 bases; junction bases not matched to a gene: 3. In germline, CDR1 is SGHRS, CDR2 YFSETQ. The primer mix had 60 Vbeta and 13 Jbeta primers. The protocol was immunoSEQ multiplex PCR, while the TCRdb copy is restricted to in-frame clones and leaves out a portion. The sample carries 100,000 to 150,000 clones, 72% recorded once. This receptor was identified in a young man in good health and CMV-seronegative. The sequenced sample was PBMCs. V gene TRBV5-1 combines with J gene TRBJ2-2; TRBD2 matches at 10 bases. This chain's CDR3 is CASSLLAGTNTGELFF. CDR3 DNA: TGCGCCAGCAGCCTACTAGCGGGGACGAACACCGGGGAGCTGTTTTTT.